This T cell receptor (beta chain) was identified in a study of T cells in Graves' hyperthyroidism and ophthalmopathy. The study's findings and limits: Most clonotypes expanded in the thyroid (above 0.001) were also present in blood.

Amplified TCR beta CDR3 regions derived from RNA transcripts. Initially, a first-round RT-PCR of the TCR CDR3 employed the HTBI primer set. TCRdb reanalysed the multiplex PCR reads using MiXCR and keeps one entry per CDR3 protein. In the table there are approximately 300,000 distinct CDR3 sequences, about 18% of which are singletons. The CDR3 runs 17 residues. CDR1 is LGHNA, CDR2 YNFKEQ, per germline. V lost 4 bases, J lost 7 bases, and 14 bases stayed unmatched. This clonotype showed up many times. Its antigen remains unknown. This TCR was recovered from a woman aged 60-70 years with Graves' ophthalmopathy. The chain employs TRBV4-2 and TRBJ2-1, with 9 bases identical to TRBD1. Sequencing input: blood. In nucleotides, the CDR3 is TGTGCCAGCAGCCCGTTCCGCGGGGACAGGGTTGGGAATGAGCAGTTCTTC. The encoded protein is CASSPFRGDRVGNEQFF.